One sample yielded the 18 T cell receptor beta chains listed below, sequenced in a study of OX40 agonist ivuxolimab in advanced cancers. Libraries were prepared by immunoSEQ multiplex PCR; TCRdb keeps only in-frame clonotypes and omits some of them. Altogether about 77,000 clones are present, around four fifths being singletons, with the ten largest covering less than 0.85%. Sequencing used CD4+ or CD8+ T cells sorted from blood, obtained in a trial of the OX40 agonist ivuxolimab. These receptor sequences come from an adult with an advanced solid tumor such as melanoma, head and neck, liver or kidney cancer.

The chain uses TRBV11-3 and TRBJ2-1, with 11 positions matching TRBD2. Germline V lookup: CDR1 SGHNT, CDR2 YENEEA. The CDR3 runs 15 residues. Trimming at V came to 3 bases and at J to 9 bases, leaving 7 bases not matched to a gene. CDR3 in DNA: TGTGCCAGCAGCTTGTTAGCGGGGGGGCGCGGTGAGCAGTTCTTC. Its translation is CASSLLAGGRGEQFF.

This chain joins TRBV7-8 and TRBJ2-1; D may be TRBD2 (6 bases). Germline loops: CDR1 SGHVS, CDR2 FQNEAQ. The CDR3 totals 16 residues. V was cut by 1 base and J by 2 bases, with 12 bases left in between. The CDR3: CASSLGDGSTYNEQFF. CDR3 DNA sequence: TGTGCCAGCAGCTTAGGGGACGGGAGTACCTACAATGAGCAGTTCTTC.

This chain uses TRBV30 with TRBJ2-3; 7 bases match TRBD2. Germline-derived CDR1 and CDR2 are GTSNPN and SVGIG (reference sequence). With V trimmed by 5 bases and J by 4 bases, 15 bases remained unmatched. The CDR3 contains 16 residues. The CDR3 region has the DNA TGTGCCTGGGGGATCCCGCGCGCGGGAGTACCAGATACGCAGTATTTT. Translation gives CAWGIPRAGVPDTQYF.

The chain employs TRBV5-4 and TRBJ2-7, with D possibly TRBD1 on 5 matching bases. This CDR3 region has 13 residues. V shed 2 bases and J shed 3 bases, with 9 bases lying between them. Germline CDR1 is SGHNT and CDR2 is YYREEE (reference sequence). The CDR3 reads CASSFDRGYEQYF. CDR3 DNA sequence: TGTGCCAGCAGCTTTGACAGAGGCTACGAGCAGTACTTC.

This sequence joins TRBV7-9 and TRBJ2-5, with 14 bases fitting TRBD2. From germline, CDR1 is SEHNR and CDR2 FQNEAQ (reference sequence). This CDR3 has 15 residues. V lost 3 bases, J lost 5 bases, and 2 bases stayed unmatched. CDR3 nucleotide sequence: TGTGCCAGCAGCTTGACTAGCGGGGGGGTGGAGACCCAGTACTTC. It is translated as CASSLTSGGVETQYF.

In DNA, the CDR3 is TGCGCCAGCAGCTTGTCTGTAGGAAACACTGAAGCTTTCTTT. This codes for CASSLSVGNTEAFF. V is TRBV5-1 and J is TRBJ1-1; D uncertain. The CDR3 has 14 amino acids. CDR1 SGHRS and CDR2 YFSETQ come from the germline V gene. Trimming removed 1 base from V and 2 bases from J, with 9 bases in between.

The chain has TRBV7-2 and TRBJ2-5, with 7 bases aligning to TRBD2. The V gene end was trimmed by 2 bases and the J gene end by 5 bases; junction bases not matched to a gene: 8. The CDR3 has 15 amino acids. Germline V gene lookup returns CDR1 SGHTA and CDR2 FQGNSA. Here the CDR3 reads CASSLKSGNGETQYF. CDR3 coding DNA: TGTGCCAGCAGCTTAAAAAGCGGGAACGGGGAGACCCAGTACTTC.

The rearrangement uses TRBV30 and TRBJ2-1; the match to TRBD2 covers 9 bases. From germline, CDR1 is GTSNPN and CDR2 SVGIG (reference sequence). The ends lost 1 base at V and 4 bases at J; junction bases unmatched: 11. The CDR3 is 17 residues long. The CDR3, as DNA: TGTGCCTGGAGTGCCTCCGGGACTAGCATTCGGTACAATGAGCAGTTCTTC. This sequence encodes CAWSASGTSIRYNEQFF.

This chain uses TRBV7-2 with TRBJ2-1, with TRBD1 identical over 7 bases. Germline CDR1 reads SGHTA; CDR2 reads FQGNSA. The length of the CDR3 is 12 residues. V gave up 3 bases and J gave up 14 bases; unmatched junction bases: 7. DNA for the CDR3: TGTGCCAGCAGCTTTAACAGGGGAAATGAGTTCTTC. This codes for CASSFNRGNEFF.

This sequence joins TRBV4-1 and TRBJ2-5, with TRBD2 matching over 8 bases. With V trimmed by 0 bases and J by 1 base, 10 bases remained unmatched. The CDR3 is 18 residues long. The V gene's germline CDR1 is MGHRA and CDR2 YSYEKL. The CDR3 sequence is CASSQDPRGGHRQETQYF. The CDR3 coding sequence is TGCGCCAGCAGCCAAGATCCCCGGGGGGGGCACCGCCAAGAGACCCAGTACTTC.

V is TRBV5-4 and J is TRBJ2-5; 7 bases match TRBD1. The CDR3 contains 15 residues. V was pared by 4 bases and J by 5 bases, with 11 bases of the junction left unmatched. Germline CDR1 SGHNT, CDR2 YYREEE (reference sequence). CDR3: CASSRGQPLGETQYF. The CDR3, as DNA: TGTGCCAGCAGCCGGGGACAGCCCTTGGGGGAGACCCAGTACTTC.

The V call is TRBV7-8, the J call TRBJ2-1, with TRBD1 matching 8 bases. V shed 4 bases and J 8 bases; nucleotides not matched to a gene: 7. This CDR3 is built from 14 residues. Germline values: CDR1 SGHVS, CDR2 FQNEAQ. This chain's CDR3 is CASSSWGQADEQFF. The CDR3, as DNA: TGTGCCAGCAGCTCTTGGGGACAGGCCGATGAGCAGTTCTTC. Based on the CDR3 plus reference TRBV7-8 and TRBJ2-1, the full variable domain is GAGVSQSPRYKVAKRGQDVALRCDPISGHVSLFWYQQALGQGPEFLTYFQNEAQLDKSGLPSDRFFAERPEGSVSTLKIQRTQQEDSAVYLCASSSWGQADEQFFGPGTRLTVL.

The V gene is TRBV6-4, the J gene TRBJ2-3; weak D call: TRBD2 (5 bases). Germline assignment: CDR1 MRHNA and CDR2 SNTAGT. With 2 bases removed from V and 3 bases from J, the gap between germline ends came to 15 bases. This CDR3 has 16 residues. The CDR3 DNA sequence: TGTGCCAGCAGTGACAAGAGGGCGATTGGAACAGATACGCAGTATTTT. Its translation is CASSDKRAIGTDTQYF.

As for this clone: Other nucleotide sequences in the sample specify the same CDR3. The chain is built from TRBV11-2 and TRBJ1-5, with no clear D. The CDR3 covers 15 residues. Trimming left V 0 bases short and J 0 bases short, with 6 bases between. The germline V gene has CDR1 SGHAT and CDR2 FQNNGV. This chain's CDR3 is CASSLEGYSNQPQHF. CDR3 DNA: TGTGCCAGCAGCTTAGAGGGATATAGCAATCAGCCCCAGCATTTT.

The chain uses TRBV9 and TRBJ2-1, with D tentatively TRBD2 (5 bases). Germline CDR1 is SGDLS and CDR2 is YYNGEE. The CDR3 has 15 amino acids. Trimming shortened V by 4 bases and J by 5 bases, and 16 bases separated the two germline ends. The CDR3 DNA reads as TGTGCCAGCAGCCCCCGACTTGCGAGGGACAATGAGCAGTTCTTC. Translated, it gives CASSPRLARDNEQFF.

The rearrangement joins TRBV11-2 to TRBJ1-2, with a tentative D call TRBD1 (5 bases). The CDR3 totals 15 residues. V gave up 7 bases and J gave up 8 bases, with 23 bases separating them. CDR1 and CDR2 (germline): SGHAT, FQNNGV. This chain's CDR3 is CASMEPGRRGLGYTF. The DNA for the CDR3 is TGTGCCAGCATGGAACCTGGCCGGCGGGGACTCGGCTACACCTTC.

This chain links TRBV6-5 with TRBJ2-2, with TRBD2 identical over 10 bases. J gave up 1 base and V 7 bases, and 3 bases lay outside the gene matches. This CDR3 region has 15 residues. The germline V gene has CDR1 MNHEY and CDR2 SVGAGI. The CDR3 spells CASKIAGGNTGELFF. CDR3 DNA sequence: TGTGCCAGCAAAATAGCGGGAGGGAACACCGGGGAGCTGTTTTTT.

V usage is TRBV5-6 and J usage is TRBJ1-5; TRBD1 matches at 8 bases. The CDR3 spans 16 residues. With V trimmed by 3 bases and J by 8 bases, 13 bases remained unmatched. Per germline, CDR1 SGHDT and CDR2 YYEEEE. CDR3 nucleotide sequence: TGTGCCAGCAGCTCCCGGACAGGGCACTTCGGGGAGCCCCAGCATTTT. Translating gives CASSSRTGHFGEPQHF.